These T cell receptor beta chains were read from a single sample in a study of blood T cell repertoires in COVID-19. The method was immunoSEQ multiplex PCR; TCRdb's version includes in-frame clones alone and lacks a portion of them. The data hold over 200,000 clones, with about 88% observed a single time. Sequencing was carried out using peripheral blood. These receptors were obtained from a woman aged 55-70 years with acute or convalescent COVID-19. Each CDR3 is given with its conserved first and last residue. Not every row has a clone size; where given, it reads once, few, many or a size class.

>TRBV6-5|.|TRBJ1-3
CASSDRGPTGNTIYF
>TRBV7-2|.|TRBJ1-1
CASSTRQGSTEAFF
>TRBV4-2|.|TRBJ2-3
CASSQDRPGGDTQYF
>TRBV5-1|.|TRBJ1-1
CASSLEGTGMAEAFF
>TRBV10-2|.|TRBJ2-7
CASRTGSGGFYEQYF
>TRBV12-3/TRBV12-4|.|TRBJ2-5
CASSLGQGQYF
>TRBV9|.|TRBJ1-3
CASQGAGHSGNTIYF
>TRBV19|.|TRBJ1-2
CASSDPGQGLYGYTF
>TRBV6-1|.|TRBJ1-2
CASRTQGEAYGYTF
>TRBV9|.|TRBJ2-3
CASSAPGLAGARLQDTQYF
>TRBV5-5|.|TRBJ2-5
CASSLGLANIETQYF
>TRBV9|.|TRBJ2-5
CASSPLAGAWETQYF
>TRBV18|.|TRBJ2-1
CASSQAGLAGNEQFF
>TRBV19|.|TRBJ1-1
CASSDRQGSGTEAFF
>TRBV6-5|.|TRBJ2-3
CASSLGGDTDTQYF
>TRBV18|.|TRBJ1-1
CASSLGGRDTEAFF
>TRBV6-1|.|TRBJ1-1
CASSDYRAERNTEAFF
>TRBV5-6|.|TRBJ2-7
CASSWGLAGYYEQYF
>TRBV3-1/TRBV3-2|.|TRBJ2-7
CASSSRGEGSYEQYF
>TRBV11-2|.|TRBJ1-5
CASSSSTGFQPQHF
>TRBV28|.|TRBJ2-1
CASSLSGAKSSYNEQFF
>TRBV19|.|TRBJ1-5
CASSIDGQNQPQHF
>TRBV6-5|.|TRBJ2-5
CASSYAGRTGETQYF
>TRBV18|.|TRBJ1-2
CASSPADSSYGYTF
>TRBV6-5|.|TRBJ1-6
CASSYSSQGARSPLHF
>TRBV29-1|few|TRBJ1-2
CSVPLSRVGGNYGYTF
>TRBV6-5|.|TRBJ1-5
CASRIYELNQPQHF
>TRBV5-6|.|TRBJ2-1
CASSSGQGPYNEQFF
>TRBV7-2|few|TRBJ2-7
CASSLALITTYEQYF
>TRBV4-2|.|TRBJ1-2
CASSHGGGEGYTF
>TRBV6-5|.|TRBJ1-2
CATGQGVGYTF
>TRBV9|.|TRBJ1-6
CASSVSGGESPLHF
>TRBV30|.|TRBJ1-3
CAWSIPRTGETGNTIYF
>TRBV4-1|.|TRBJ2-5
CASSQEGLEGKETQYF
>TRBV3-1/TRBV3-2|.|TRBJ2-5
CASSQDLAGGQYF
>TRBV5-1|.|TRBJ2-3
CASSREGGTDTQYF
>TRBV9|.|TRBJ2-1
CASSVGEQFF
>TRBV5-1|once|TRBJ1-1
CASSLTGQTEAFF
>TRBV5-1|.|TRBJ1-5
CASSLHGWSNQPQHF
>TRBV30|.|TRBJ1-2
CAWSGTGHRVTF
>TRBV11-2|.|TRBJ2-1
CASSLTPSGTEQFF
>TRBV28|.|TRBJ1-1
CAAGGNTEAFF
>TRBV21-1|.|TRBJ2-7
CASSKDGQGPPDEQYF
>TRBV6-1|once|TRBJ2-1
CASSEAGTSGIYNEQFF
>TRBV19|.|TRBJ2-7
CASSISASGEGEQYF
>TRBV28|once|TRBJ1-4
CASSLGGTGGEKLFF
>TRBV6-2/TRBV6-3|.|TRBJ1-2
CASSYLGTGIYGYTF
>TRBV6-5|.|TRBJ2-2
CASRRAATGELFF
>TRBV12-3/TRBV12-4|once|TRBJ2-1
CASSLRQGNEQFF
>TRBV7-9|.|TRBJ1-2
CASSFTGQYGYTF
>TRBV7-2|.|TRBJ1-5
CASSSGDGVLNQPQHF
>TRBV7-9|.|TRBJ2-1
CASSIRTSGGSYNEQFF
>TRBV10-1|few|TRBJ2-7
CASSFSRDRPGEQYF
>TRBV19|once|TRBJ1-2
CASSTQGRRDYGYTF
>TRBV13|.|TRBJ1-3
CASSFGQKGNTIYF